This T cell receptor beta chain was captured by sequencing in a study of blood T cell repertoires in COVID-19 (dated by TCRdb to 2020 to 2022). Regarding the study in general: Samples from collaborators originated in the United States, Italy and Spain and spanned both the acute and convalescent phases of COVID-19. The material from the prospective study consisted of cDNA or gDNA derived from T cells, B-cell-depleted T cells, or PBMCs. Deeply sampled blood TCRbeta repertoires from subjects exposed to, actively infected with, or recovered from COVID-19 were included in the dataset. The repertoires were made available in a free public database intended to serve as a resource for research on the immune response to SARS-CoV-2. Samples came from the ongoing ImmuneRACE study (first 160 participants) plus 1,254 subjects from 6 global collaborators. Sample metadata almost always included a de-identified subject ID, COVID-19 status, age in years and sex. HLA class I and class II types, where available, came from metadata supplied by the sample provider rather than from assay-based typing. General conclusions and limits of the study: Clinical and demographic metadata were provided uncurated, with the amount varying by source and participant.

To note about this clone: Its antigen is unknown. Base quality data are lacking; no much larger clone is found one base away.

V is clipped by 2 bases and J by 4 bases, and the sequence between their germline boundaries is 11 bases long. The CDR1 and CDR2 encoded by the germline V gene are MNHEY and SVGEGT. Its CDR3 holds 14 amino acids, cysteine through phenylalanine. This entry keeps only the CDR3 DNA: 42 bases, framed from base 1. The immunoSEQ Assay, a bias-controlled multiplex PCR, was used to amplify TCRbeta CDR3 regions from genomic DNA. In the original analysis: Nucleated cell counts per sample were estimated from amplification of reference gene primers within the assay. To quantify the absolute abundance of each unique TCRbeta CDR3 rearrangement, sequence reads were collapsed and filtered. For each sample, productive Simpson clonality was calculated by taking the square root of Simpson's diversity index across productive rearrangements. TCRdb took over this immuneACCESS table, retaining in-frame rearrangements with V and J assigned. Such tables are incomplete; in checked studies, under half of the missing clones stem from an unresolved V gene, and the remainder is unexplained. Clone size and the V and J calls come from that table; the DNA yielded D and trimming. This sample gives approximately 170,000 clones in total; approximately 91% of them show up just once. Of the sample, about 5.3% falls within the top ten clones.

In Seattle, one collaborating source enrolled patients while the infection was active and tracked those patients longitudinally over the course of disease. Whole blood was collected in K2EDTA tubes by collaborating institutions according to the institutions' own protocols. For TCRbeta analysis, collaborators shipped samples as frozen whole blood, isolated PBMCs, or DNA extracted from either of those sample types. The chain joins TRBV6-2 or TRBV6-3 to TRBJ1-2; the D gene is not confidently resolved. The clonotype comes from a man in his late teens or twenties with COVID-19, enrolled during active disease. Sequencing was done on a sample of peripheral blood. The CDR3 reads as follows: CASSYEEEGYGYTF. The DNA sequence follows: TGTGCCAGCAGTTACGAGGAAGAGGGCTATGGCTACACCTTC.